This T cell receptor beta chain was obtained from a study of CD8 T cells in ankylosing spondylitis. Study-wide points: Several highly homologous variants made up a TCR beta motif, and this motif appeared characteristic of ankylosing spondylitis blood. In the blood and synovial fluid of reactive arthritis, some motif variants had been previously reported. The disease-linked clones had a CD8+ phenotype and low blood frequencies.

A single record per CDR3 protein comes from TCRdb applying MiXCR to the 5' RACE reads. Altogether around 330,000 distinct CDR3 sequences are present, roughly 10% being singletons, with the ten largest covering 8% to 9.5%. The CDR3 runs to 16 residues. The germline gives CDR1 MNHEY, CDR2 SVGAGI. On this clonotype itself: The target antigen is unknown. One end of the junction is discordant with germline, which a read error may explain.

J is TRBJ2-1 and V is TRBV6-5, with 10 positions matching TRBD1. The source of this sequence is a female donor with ankylosing spondylitis or in good health (not recorded which). The sample consisted of blood, either unsorted or a sorted T cell fraction (not recorded which). For the CDR3, the DNA is TGTGCCAGCAGTCACGGGGACAGGGGCTCCGACAATGAGCAGTTCTTC. It codes for CASSHGDRGSDNEQFF.